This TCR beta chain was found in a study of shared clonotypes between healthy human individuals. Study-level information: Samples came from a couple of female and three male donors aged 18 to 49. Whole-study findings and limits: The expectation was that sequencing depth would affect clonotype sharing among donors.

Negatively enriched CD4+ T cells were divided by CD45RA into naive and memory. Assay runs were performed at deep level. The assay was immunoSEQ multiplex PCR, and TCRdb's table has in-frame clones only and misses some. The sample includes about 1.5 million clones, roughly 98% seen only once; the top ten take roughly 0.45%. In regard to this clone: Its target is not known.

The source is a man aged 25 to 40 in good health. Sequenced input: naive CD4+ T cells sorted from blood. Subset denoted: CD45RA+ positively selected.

In nucleotides, the CDR3 is TGTGCCAGTAGTATCCCTCTAGCGGGGGTTAGACAAGAGACCCAGTACTTC. Protein: CASSIPLAGVRQETQYF. The rearrangement joins TRBV19 to TRBJ2-5, with 10 bases matching TRBD2. The germline V gene encodes CDR1 LNHDA and CDR2 SQIVND (reference sequence). This CDR3 region has 17 residues. J gave up 2 bases and V 3 bases, and 9 bases lay outside the gene matches.